The 12 T cell receptor beta chains given below trace back to one sample, sequenced in a study of blood T cell repertoires in COVID-19. Clones were sequenced by immunoSEQ multiplex PCR, and TCRdb holds only the in-frame ones, with some missing. The table includes tens of thousands of clones, 75% to 80% detected once. Sequencing was done on a sample of peripheral blood. These receptors all come from a man between 65 and 85 years old with active or convalescent COVID-19.

This clone was detected only a few times. V and J are TRBV5-5 and TRBJ1-1; D is possibly TRBD1 (5 bases). V lost 4 bases to trimming and J lost 5 bases, with 18 bases between them. Germline V gene sequence: CDR1 SGHKS, CDR2 YYEKEE (reference sequence). The CDR3 covers 15 residues. The CDR3 region has the DNA TGTGCCAGCAGCCTACAGGTTAAGGGTGGGACTGAAGCTTTCTTT. This codes for CASSLQVKGGTEAFF. The full variable domain, completed using reference TRBV5-5 and TRBJ1-1, is DAGVTQSPTHLIKTRGQQVTLRCSPISGHKSVSWYQQVLGQGPQFIFQYYEKEERGRGNFPDRFSARQFPNYSSELNVNALLLGDSALYLCASSLQVKGGTEAFFGQGTRLTVV.

The chain employs TRBV6-2 or TRBV6-3 and TRBJ1-5, with a possible D match to TRBD1 (6 bases). Germline lookup yields CDR1 MNHEY and CDR2 SVGEGT. The V end lost 2 bases, the J end lost 6 bases, and 17 bases lay between the germline ends. This CDR3 contains 16 residues. The CDR3 is CASSYASQGIFQPQHF. The CDR3 DNA sequence: TGTGCCAGCAGTTACGCCTCCCAGGGGATCTTTCAGCCCCAGCATTTT.

This clone was seen more than once but under ten times. The J gene is TRBJ1-5, the V gene TRBV19; TRBD1 agrees at 7 bases. The CDR3 is 14 residues long. From germline, CDR1 is LNHDA and CDR2 SQIVND (reference sequence). V lost 5 bases, J lost 4 bases, and 5 bases stayed unmatched. The CDR3 spells CASSYQGENQPQHF. CDR3 nucleotides: TGTGCCAGTAGTTATCAGGGGGAGAATCAGCCCCAGCATTTT.

The rearrangement uses TRBV7-3 and TRBJ2-7, with 11 bases fitting TRBD2. The V segment lost 2 bases and the J segment 0 bases; nucleotides outside the gene matches: 6. The CDR3 covers 17 residues. From germline, CDR1 is SGHTA and CDR2 FQGTGA. The CDR3 coding sequence is TGTGCCAGCAGCTTAGACTTCGGACTAGCGGGCTCCTACGAGCAGTACTTC. Its translation is CASSLDFGLAGSYEQYF.

This clone was detected once. The CDR3 loop is CASSTRGTSAKETQYF. The CDR3 DNA reads TGTGCCAGCAGCACCCGGGGGACTAGCGCCAAAGAGACCCAGTACTTC. The chain employs TRBV13 and TRBJ2-5; 10 bases map to TRBD2. CDR1 and CDR2 (germline): PRHDT, FYEKMQ (reference sequence). This CDR3 spans 16 amino acids. The V gene end was trimmed by 5 bases and the J gene end by 3 bases; junction bases not matched to a gene: 9.

This clone was seen only once. The CDR3: CASSKRGETEAFF. In DNA, the CDR3 is TGTGCCAGCAGTAAACGGGGGGAGACTGAAGCTTTCTTT. V and J are TRBV6-5 and TRBJ1-1, with TRBD1 as a possible D gene (5 bases). Germline V lookup: CDR1 MNHEY, CDR2 SVGAGI. There are 13 residues in the CDR3. The V end lost 5 bases, the J end lost 5 bases, and 12 bases lay between the germline ends.

This clone appeared a single time. This CDR3 reads CASSLGYETQYF. The DNA for the CDR3 is TGTGCCAGCAGCTTGGGTTATGAGACCCAGTACTTC. The chain uses TRBV5-4 and TRBJ2-5; unclear D gene. Trimming took 0 bases from V and 5 from J, leaving 5 bases between them. Germline CDR1 is SGHNT and CDR2 is YYREEE (reference sequence). The CDR3 covers 12 residues.

The chain recombines TRBV10-3 with TRBJ1-2; D is perhaps TRBD1 (6 bases). V lost 7 bases to trimming and J lost 8 bases, with 11 bases between them. Germline V gene lookup returns CDR1 ENHRY and CDR2 SYGVKD. CDR3 length: 11 amino acids. CDR3 residues: CAITTGYGYTF. Written as DNA, the CDR3 is TGTGCCATCACGACAGGTTACGGCTACACCTTC.

This rearrangement joins TRBV25-1 to TRBJ1-2, with unresolved D. The germline gives CDR1 MGHDK, CDR2 SYGVNS. V lost 3 bases to trimming and J lost 4 bases, with 6 bases between them. The CDR3 has 12 residues. CDR3 nucleotide sequence: TGTGCCAGCAGTGATCCATCCTATGGCTACACCTTC. Residues: CASSDPSYGYTF.

J is TRBJ2-3 and V is TRBV18; 16 bases agree with TRBD2. CDR1 is KGHSH, CDR2 LQKENI, per germline. The CDR3 runs 18 residues. Unmatched junction bases numbered 3, after V lost 3 bases and J lost 0 bases. The CDR3 loop reads CASSPPGLAGGSTDTQYF. CDR3 nucleotides: TGTGCCAGCTCACCGCCGGGACTAGCGGGAGGGAGCACAGATACGCAGTATTTT.

The rearrangement joins TRBV29-1 to TRBJ2-7; 10 bases are a match to TRBD2. Germline V gene lookup returns CDR1 SQVTM and CDR2 ANQGSEA. J gave up 4 bases and V 1 base, and 7 bases lay outside the gene matches. The length of the CDR3 is 15 residues. The CDR3 here is CSVEGASGREYEQYF. The CDR3 nucleotides read TGCAGCGTTGAAGGAGCAAGCGGGAGGGAATACGAGCAGTACTTC.

Only one count was recorded for this clone. The CDR3 region is CASRNRHSLEKLFF. CDR3 sequence (DNA): TGTGCCAGCAGAAACAGGCACTCTCTTGAAAAACTGTTTTTT. The chain employs TRBV6-5 and TRBJ1-4; weak D call: TRBD1 (5 bases). CDR3 length: 14 residues. Trimming removed 6 bases from V and 7 bases from J, with 15 bases in between. The germline CDR1 and CDR2 sequences are MNHEY and SVGAGI.